The entry below describes one T cell receptor beta chain. The antigen this receptor binds is unknown. Base qualities were left out, and no much larger clone turns up one base away. For each subset, genomic DNA was extracted from about 10,000 to 100,000 sorted cells using the DNeasy Blood and Tissue Kit. The immunoSEQ service sequenced and mapped the TCRbeta V-J or V-D-J regions, with coverage above 8.5x for each sample. Under the source paper's analysis protocol: Analysis was limited to productive rearrangements exported from the immunoSEQ Analyzer platform, and clonality was evaluated on the 500 most abundant clones. To quantify how much repertoires overlapped between populations, both the Morisita-Horn similarity index and the Jaccard index were used. In over 5 cancer patients, Morisita-Horn similarity was measured between the TCR repertoires of CD8 T-cell subsets. TCRdb provides this immuneACCESS table in a form limited to in-frame rearrangements. Some clones are lacking; in checked studies, under half of them reflect an unresolved V gene, and why the rest are absent is not known. The D gene and trimming were derived from the DNA, and the V and J assignments and clone size from that table. This sample lists 1,500 or so clones; roughly half were detected once. The ten largest clones add up to roughly a quarter of the sample.

This record comes from a study of CD39 and CD103 CD8 tumor-infiltrating T cells (dated by TCRdb to about 2018). Describing the broader study: Repertoire comparisons were shown for an HPV-positive HNSCC, an HPV-negative HNSCC, an ovarian cancer and a melanoma patient. Deep sequencing of TCRbeta CDR3 was used to compare the repertoires of CD8 TIL subsets, defined by CD103 and CD39, against those of peripheral memory CD8 T cells.

The CDR3 contains 14 residues, cysteine and phenylalanine counted. This entry keeps only the CDR3 DNA: 42 bases, framed from base 1. From V the trimming removes 7 bases and from J it removes 1 base, while the gene matches leave 6 bases of the junction unaccounted for. CDR1 and CDR2 are drawn from the germline V gene: MDHEN, SYDVKM. The paper as a whole reports these results and caveats: Compared with DN and SP CD8 TILs and with blood memory CD8 T cells, DP CD8 TILs appeared more oligoclonal, with the top 30 clonotypes covering roughly 55-90%. Clonotypes from DP TILs were seldom detected in blood or uninvolved lymph node, while clonotypes from DN TILs overlapped to a large extent with peripheral memory CD8 repertoires.

Patients were not receiving therapy at sample collection, though earlier treatments ranged from chemotherapy, radiotherapy, surgery and immunotherapy to none. After thawing, cells went through T lymphocyte enrichment using a negative-selection kit, with EpCAM beads added for tumor-infiltrating lymphocytes. For the CD8 TIL subsets, CD3+CD4-CD8+CD45RA- cells were FACS-sorted and divided into DN, SP and DP based on their expression of CD39 and CD103. Tumor specimens were cut into small pieces, digested for 1 h with hyaluronidase, collagenase and DNase, then filtered, enriched over Ficoll and cryopreserved. On a FACSAria II, each population was sorted to 99% purity, and the resulting cell pellets were frozen for TCR sequencing with no culture step.

The rearranged segments are TRBV28 and TRBJ2-5, with 7 bases in between that match TRBD1. Specimen: CD39- CD103+ CD8+ T cells sorted from the tumor. The cell subset or site label here, explained by the study, means: CD103+CD39- single-positive CD45RA- CD8 T cells. This receptor was identified in a human donor with head and neck squamous cell carcinoma. The CDR3 has the sequence CASKKGALQETQYF. The DNA is as follows: TGTGCCAGCAAGAAGGGGGCACTCCAAGAGACCCAGTACTTC.